This TCR beta chain was sequenced for a study of monozygotic twins with inflammatory bowel disease. TCRdb re-called the 5' RACE reads; every CDR3 protein appears as one record, without DNA. This sample's table reports approximately 390,000 distinct CDR3 sequences. Sequencing was performed on blood. The sequence was collected from a human donor with ulcerative colitis or Crohn's disease, or a healthy co-twin of an affected twin (not recorded which).

The chain's CDR3 is CASLRDSSYEQYF. This sequence joins TRBV7-9 and TRBJ2-7; TCRdb calls TRBD1, which cannot be checked without DNA. The CDR3 totals 13 residues. In germline, CDR1 is SEHNR, CDR2 FQNEAQ (reference sequence). The full variable domain, completed using reference TRBV7-9 and TRBJ2-7, is DTGVSQNPRHKITKRGQNVTFRCDPISEHNRLYWYRQTLGQGPEFLTYFQNEAQLEKSRLLSDRFSAERPKGSFSTLEIQRTEQGDSAMYLCASLRDSSYEQYFGPGTRLTVT.